The sequence of this TCR beta chain was determined in a study of blood T cell repertoires in COVID-19. Study details: PBMCs, B-cell-depleted T cells, or T cells provided the cDNA or gDNA that made up the material.

This CDR3 contains 13 residues. V was shortened by 7 bases and J by 0 bases, with 7 bases between the two germline ends. The germline CDR1 and CDR2 sequences are ENHRY and SYGVKD. Per the original methods: For nucleated cells, counts were estimated from reference gene primer amplification. Produced via immunoSEQ multiplex PCR; TCRdb's table is partial and in-frame only. Clonal size and the V and J genes are those of that table, whereas D and trimming came from the DNA. The sample lists approximately 440,000 clones, roughly 87% seen once, with around 0.6% in the top ten. The rearrangement joins TRBV10-3 to TRBJ1-5; D is unresolved. Sequencing input: PBMCs or T cells enriched from blood (not recorded which). The sequence was collected from a man younger than 35 who had recovered from COVID-19. Here the CDR3 DNA reads TGTGCCATCAAGGCGGATAGCAATCAGCCCCAGCATTTT. Translated: CAIKADSNQPQHF.